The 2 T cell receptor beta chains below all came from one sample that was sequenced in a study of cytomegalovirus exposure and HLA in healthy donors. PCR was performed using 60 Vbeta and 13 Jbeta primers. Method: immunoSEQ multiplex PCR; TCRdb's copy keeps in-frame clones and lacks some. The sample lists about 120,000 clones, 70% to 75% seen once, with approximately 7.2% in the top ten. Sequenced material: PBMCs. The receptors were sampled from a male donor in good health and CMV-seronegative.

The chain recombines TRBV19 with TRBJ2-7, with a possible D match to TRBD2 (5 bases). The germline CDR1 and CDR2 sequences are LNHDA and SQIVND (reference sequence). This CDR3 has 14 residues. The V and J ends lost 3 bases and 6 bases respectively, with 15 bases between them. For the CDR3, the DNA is TGTGCCAGTAGTATCGGGCCGGGGTGGAGCGAGCAGTACTTC. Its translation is CASSIGPGWSEQYF.

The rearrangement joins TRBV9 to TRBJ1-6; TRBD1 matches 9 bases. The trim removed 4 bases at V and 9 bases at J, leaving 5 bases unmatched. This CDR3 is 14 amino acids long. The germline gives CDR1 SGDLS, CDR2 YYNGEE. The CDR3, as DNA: TGTGCCAGCAGCACAACAGGGGGCGGTTCACCCCTCCACTTT. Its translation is CASSTTGGGSPLHF.